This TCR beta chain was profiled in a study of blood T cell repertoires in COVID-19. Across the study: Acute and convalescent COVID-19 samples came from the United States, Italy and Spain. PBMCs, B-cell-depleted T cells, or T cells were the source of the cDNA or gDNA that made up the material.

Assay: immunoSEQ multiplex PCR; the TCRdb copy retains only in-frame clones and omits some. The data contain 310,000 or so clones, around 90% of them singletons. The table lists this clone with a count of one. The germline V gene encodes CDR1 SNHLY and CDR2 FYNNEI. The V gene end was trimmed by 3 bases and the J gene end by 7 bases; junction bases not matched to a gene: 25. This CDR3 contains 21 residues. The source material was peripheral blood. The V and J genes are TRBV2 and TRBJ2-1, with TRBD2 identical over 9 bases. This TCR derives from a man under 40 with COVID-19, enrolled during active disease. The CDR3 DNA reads TGTGCCAGCAGTGACACCGGCGGGGGAGGTGATATTAGCGGGAGTTGGAATGAGCAGTTCTTC. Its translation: CASSDTGGGGDISGSWNEQFF. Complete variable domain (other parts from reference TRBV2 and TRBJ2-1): EPEVTQTPSHQVTQMGQEVILRCVPISNHLYFYWYRQILGQKVEFLVSFYNNEISEKSEIFDDQFSVERPDGSNFTLKIRSTKLEDSAMYFCASSDTGGGGDISGSWNEQFFGPGTRLTVL.